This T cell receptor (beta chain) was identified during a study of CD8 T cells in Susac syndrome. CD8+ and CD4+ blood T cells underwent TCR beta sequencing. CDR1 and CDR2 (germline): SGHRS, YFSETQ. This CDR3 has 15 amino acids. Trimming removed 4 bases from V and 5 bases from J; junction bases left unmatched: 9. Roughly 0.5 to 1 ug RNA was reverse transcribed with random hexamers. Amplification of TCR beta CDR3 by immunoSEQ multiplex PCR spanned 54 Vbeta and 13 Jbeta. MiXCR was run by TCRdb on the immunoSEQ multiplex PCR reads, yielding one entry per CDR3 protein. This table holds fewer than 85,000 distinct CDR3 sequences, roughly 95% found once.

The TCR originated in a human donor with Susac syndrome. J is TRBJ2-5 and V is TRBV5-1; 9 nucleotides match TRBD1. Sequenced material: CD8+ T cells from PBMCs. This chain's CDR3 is CASSRPGTGLETQYF. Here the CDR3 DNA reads TGCGCCAGCAGCAGACCCGGGACAGGGCTGGAGACCCAGTACTTC. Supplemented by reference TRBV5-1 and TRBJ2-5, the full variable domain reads KAGVTQTPRYLIKTRGQQVTLSCSPISGHRSVSWYQQTPGQGLQFLFEYFSETQRNKGNFPGRFSGRQFSNSRSEMNVSTLELGDSALYLCASSRPGTGLETQYFGPGTRLLVL.